A selection of T cell receptor beta chains follows, all from one sample in a study of T-cell reconstitution after alpha-beta-depleted transplantation in children. Each CDR3 protein gets one entry after TCRdb re-called the PCR reads with MiXCR. The sample gives around 800,000 distinct CDR3 sequences, 16% of which show up once; approximately 5% is in the top ten. Source: PBMCs, mostly from graft donor cells, taken 360 days after TCRalphabeta/CD19-depleted stem cell transplant. The receptor source for this set is a male patient between 10 and 17 years old who had a stem cell transplant for acute lymphoblastic leukemia, so the T cells may come from the graft donor. CDR3s include the opening cysteine and the closing phenylalanine or tryptophan. A D gene is named only where the DNA matches it firmly. Only some rows state a clone size, as once, few, many or a class for expanded clones.

d_gene	j_gene	abundance	len	v_gene	CDR3nt	CDR3aa
TRBD2	TRBJ2-7	.	17	TRBV24-1	TGTGCCACCAGTGATGACCCCTGGGCTAGCGGCTCCTACGAGCAGTACTTC	CATSDDPWASGSYEQYF
.	TRBJ2-7	many	15	TRBV6-2/TRBV6-3	TGTGCCAGCAGTTTGGTAAGGGGACATTCCTACGAGCAGTACTTC	CASSLVRGHSYEQYF
TRBD1	TRBJ2-6	few	19	TRBV5-6	TGTGCCAGCAGCCCCTGGGGGACAGGGAGGTTCTCTGGGGCCAACGTCCTGACTTTC	CASSPWGTGRFSGANVLTF
TRBD1	TRBJ1-2	.	14	TRBV20-1	TGCAGTGCTAGAGATTGGAGGGGGCGGGATGGCTACACCTTC	CSARDWRGRDGYTF
.	TRBJ1-1	few	16	TRBV12-5	TGTGCTAGTGCCCGGCCAAATCCGGACATGAACACTGAAGCTTTCTTT	CASARPNPDMNTEAFF
.	TRBJ2-2	.	15	TRBV5-1	TGCGCCAGCAGCTTGATTGAGGGAAACACCGGGGAGCTGTTTTTT	CASSLIEGNTGELFF
TRBD2	TRBJ2-1	many	18	TRBV24-1	TGTGCCACCAGTGATAAGGGGACTAGCGGGAGGGTATACAATGAGCAGTTCTTC	CATSDKGTSGRVYNEQFF
TRBD2	TRBJ2-2	.	16	TRBV2	TGTGCCAGCAGTGGGACTAGCGTAAAGAACACCGGGGAGCTGTTTTTT	CASSGTSVKNTGELFF
.	TRBJ2-1	few	13	TRBV7-2	TGTGCCCGAAGGGGGGAGGAAAGTCGTGAGCAGTTCTTC	CARRGEESREQFF
.	TRBJ1-1	few	14	TRBV3-1	TGTGCCAGCAGAGCTCTTTCAAGAGACACTGAAGCTTTCTTT	CASRALSRDTEAFF
TRBD1	TRBJ2-3	few	15	TRBV20-1	TGCAGTGCTAGCATGAAGGGGGCTGGCACAGATACGCAGTATTTT	CSASMKGAGTDTQYF
.	TRBJ2-7	.	15	TRBV7-9	TGTGCCAGCAGCTTACTCGACAGGGGACTAGGGGAGCAGTACTTC	CASSLLDRGLGEQYF
.	TRBJ1-1	many	14	TRBV5-1	TGCGCCAGCAGCTTGGGACATCTGAACACTGAAGCTTTCTTT	CASSLGHLNTEAFF
TRBD1	TRBJ2-3	.	14	TRBV4-1	TGCGCCAGCAGCCGGGGACAGGGGGAAATAAGGCAGTATTTT	CASSRGQGEIRQYF
TRBD1	TRBJ2-5	many	15	TRBV27	TGTGCCAGCAGTCTATCGGCAGGGGGCCAAGAGACCCAGTACTTC	CASSLSAGGQETQYF
.	TRBJ2-1	few	19	TRBV5-1	TGCGCCAGCAGCTTGCCCACGGGGGGCCGCACCAGCTCCTACAATGAGCAGTTCTTC	CASSLPTGGRTSSYNEQFF
.	TRBJ1-1	few	16	TRBV5-5	TGTGCCAGCAGCTATCGGATGGCAGGGGTGAACACTGAAGCTTTCTTT	CASSYRMAGVNTEAFF
.	TRBJ2-3	few	13	TRBV24-1	TGTGCCACCAGTGATGCTGTGTCAGATACGCAGTATTTT	CATSDAVSDTQYF
TRBD1	TRBJ2-2	.	15	TRBV6-1	TGTGCCAGCAGTATTAACAGGGGTACGGGCGGGGAGCTGTTTTTT	CASSINRGTGGELFF
TRBD1	TRBJ1-3	.	17	TRBV27	TGTGCCAGCAGGCCCGGGACAGGGCCACCCTCTGGAAACACCATATATTTT	CASRPGTGPPSGNTIYF
.	TRBJ2-3	few	17	TRBV21-1	TGTGCCAGCAGCAAACTGGCAGAAAATAGATCGACAGATACGCAGTATTTT	CASSKLAENRSTDTQYF
.	TRBJ2-1	many	15	TRBV7-3	TGTGCCAGCAGCTTTTCCCAGAGCTCCTACAATGAGCAGTTCTTC	CASSFSQSSYNEQFF
TRBD1	TRBJ1-1	.	13	TRBV5-1	TGCGCCAGCAGCTGGGCGGGGGACAGGGAAGCTTTCTTT	CASSWAGDREAFF
.	TRBJ2-5	.	16	TRBV3-1	TGTGCCAGCAGCCAAGAGGGGAGACTCCCGCGAGAGACCCAGTACTTC	CASSQEGRLPRETQYF
.	TRBJ2-7	.	14	TRBV20-1	TGCAGTGCAGCGCTGATAGGAGGCCCCTACGAGCAGTACTTC	CSAALIGGPYEQYF
.	TRBJ2-1	few	16	TRBV25-1	TGTGCCAGCAGTGAATTGACCTTGGGGGCCTACAATGAGCAGTTCTTC	CASSELTLGAYNEQFF
.	TRBJ2-7	.	13	TRBV13	TGTGCCAGCAGCTTAGCGCGGGTAACCGAGCAGTACTTC	CASSLARVTEQYF
TRBD1	TRBJ1-1	few	18	TRBV5-5	TGTGCCAGCAGGGACGGGACAGGGGGCTTTACCATGAACACTGAAGCTTTCTTT	CASRDGTGGFTMNTEAFF
.	TRBJ2-3	.	14	TRBV3-1	TGTGCCAGCAGCCAGTTAAAGCGGGCAGATACGCAGTATTTT	CASSQLKRADTQYF
.	TRBJ2-7	.	12	TRBV12-3/TRBV12-4	TGTGCCAGCAGTTCGACTGTACGTGAGCAGTACTTC	CASSSTVREQYF
.	TRBJ2-7	few	15	TRBV20-1	TGCAGTGCTAGAGGAGGGGGGGCGGGTCGCTACGAGCAGTACTTC	CSARGGGAGRYEQYF
TRBD1	TRBJ1-2	many	12	TRBV10-3	TGTGCCATCAGCGCAGGGGGCGACGGCTACACCTTC	CAISAGGDGYTF
.	TRBJ1-6	.	16	TRBV30	TGTGCCTGGAGTTCGTCCTCGGACAGCCGGAATTCACCCCTCCACTTT	CAWSSSSDSRNSPLHF
TRBD1	TRBJ2-1	.	16	TRBV2	TGTGCCAGCAGTTCCCCCAGGGGGCCCCGAAGAGATGAGCAGTTCTTC	CASSSPRGPRRDEQFF
TRBD2	TRBJ2-1	many	16	TRBV6-5	TGTGCCAGCAGTTACTCGACTAGCGGGAGGGTCTATGAGCAGTTCTTC	CASSYSTSGRVYEQFF
.	TRBJ2-7	.	13	TRBV20-1	TGCAGTGCTAGGGTGCTCAGGGCTCGCGAGCAGTACTTC	CSARVLRAREQYF
.	TRBJ2-5	.	15	TRBV4-1	TGCGCCAGCAGCCAAACTTCAGGGCTCCAAGAGACCCAGTACTTC	CASSQTSGLQETQYF
.	TRBJ2-7	.	15	TRBV6-5	TGTGCCAGCACCGTTACCGCCGGGACAAAGAACGAGCAGTACTTC	CASTVTAGTKNEQYF
.	TRBJ2-1	.	15	TRBV21-1	TGTGCCAGCGGACAAGCGATCAGCTCCTACAATGAGCAGTTCTTC	CASGQAISSYNEQFF
.	TRBJ2-3	few	15	TRBV7-3	TGTGCCAGCAGCCCAAGGGGGGGCGGCACAGATACGCAGTATTTT	CASSPRGGGTDTQYF
TRBD2	TRBJ2-2	.	17	TRBV27	TGTGCCAGCAGTTTTCCCGGGGGACTAGCAGGGTCCGGGGAGCTGTTTTTT	CASSFPGGLAGSGELFF
.	TRBJ2-5	.	13	TRBV24-1	TGTGCCACTTCCTCCAGGGATCAAGAGACCCAGTACTTC	CATSSRDQETQYF
.	TRBJ2-1	many	16	TRBV20-1	TGCAGTGCTAGAGGCAGGACAGCGGGAACCTACAATGAGCAGTTCTTC	CSARGRTAGTYNEQFF
.	TRBJ2-1	few	14	TRBV27	TGTGCCAGCAAATGGGGGGCCACACAAAATGAGCAGTTCTTC	CASKWGATQNEQFF
.	TRBJ1-3	few	12	TRBV20-1	TGCAGTGCTAGAGTGGGGGGAAACACCATATATTTT	CSARVGGNTIYF
.	TRBJ2-6	few	16	TRBV12-3/TRBV12-4	TGTGCCAGCAGTTCCCTCCCCCCCGGTGGGGCCAACGTCCTGACTTTC	CASSSLPPGGANVLTF